The 3 T cell receptor beta chains given below trace back to one sample, sequenced in a study of identical twins. In TCRdb, the 5' RACE reads were re-called with MiXCR into one record per CDR3 protein. The sample includes roughly 540,000 distinct CDR3 sequences, less than 25% of them seen just once. The sample was also linked to a second study, of T cells expressing NK-cell markers.

Sequencing input: CD4+ T cells sorted from blood. These receptors came from a woman aged 18 to 35 in good health.

Ten or more counts support this clonotype. The chain carries TRBV7-7 and TRBJ2-3; the D gene is possibly TRBD1 (7 bases). From germline, CDR1 is SSHAT and CDR2 FNYEAQ (reference sequence). The CDR3 loop spans 13 amino acids. Trimming took 3 bases from V and 6 from J, leaving 10 bases between them. The CDR3 reads CASSLQGGDTQYF. CDR3 DNA sequence: TGTGCCAGCAGCTTGCAGGGGGGTGATACGCAGTATTTT.

This chain joins TRBV27 and TRBJ2-2; the match to TRBD2 covers 9 bases. The V segment lost 8 bases and the J segment 4 bases; nucleotides outside the gene matches: 17. Germline assignment: CDR1 MNHEY and CDR2 SMNVEV (reference sequence). The CDR3 runs to 18 residues. CDR3 nucleotides: TGTGCCAGCGGAAGGGGAGGCGGGAGGGCCCCTCTCACCGGGGAGCTGTTTTTT. Translation gives CASGRGGGRAPLTGELFF.

This clonotype was counted at least ten times. The genes are TRBV29-1 and TRBJ2-3; D is possibly TRBD2 (6 bases). The CDR3 loop spans 15 amino acids. CDR1 and CDR2 from the germline V gene are SQVTM and ANQGSEA. Trimming removed 6 bases from V and 2 bases from J, with 18 bases in between. The chain's CDR3 is CSVNGRGGFTDTQYF. CDR3 nucleotide sequence: TGCAGCGTGAATGGGCGGGGAGGATTCACAGATACGCAGTATTTT.